The text below deals with one TCR beta chain. This clone came up a few times. The target of this receptor is not known. Nothing much larger sits one base from this clone, and base qualities are not available. This sample was taken from a study of siplizumab effects on memory and regulatory T cells (dated by TCRdb to the late 2010s). Background on the whole study: The effect of the anti-CD2 antibody siplizumab on alloreactive T-cell subsets was examined in allogeneic mixed lymphocyte reactions constructed from human PBMCs. Results and caveats for the whole study, not just this receptor: Roughly 80-95% of proliferating CD4+ or CD8+ clones could not be assigned a naive or memory phenotype. Whether proliferating Tregs from siplizumab cultures actually had suppressive function was not functionally confirmed. Because sequences at frequencies below about 10^-5 were poorly captured, only a minor fraction of alloreactive clones could be mapped back to unstimulated subsets. In reactions with siplizumab, an average of approximately 69% of mappable alloreactive CD4+ clones were Treg-derived, compared with approximately 29% in control reactions. Siplizumab significantly reduced the cumulative frequency of alloreactive sequences traceable to unstimulated CD4+ memory T cells. Unstimulated naive T cells appeared more diverse than memory T cells, and naive cells seemed to contribute substantially to the alloresponse.

Unstimulated CD4+ memory cells were also sequenced in three donor pairs, together with CD4+ naive, CD8+ TEMRA, CD8+ naive and CD8+ effector memory subsets. Sorted unstimulated T cells and proliferating T cells recovered from mixed lymphocyte reactions were subjected to TCRbeta CDR3 sequencing. Fresh whole blood from fewer than 11 HLA-typed healthy donors was used as the source from which PBMCs were isolated. The method was the immunoSEQ multiplex PCR assay. Roughly 9.8 x 10^4 TCR templates per sample were assayed on the deep sequencing platform. Genomic DNA extracted from sorted T cells was the material used for TCRbeta CDR3 sequencing. The published analysis was carried out like this. The R programming language was used for clonal analysis of the TCRbeta CDR3 data. Alloreactive CD4+ and CD8+ clones were identified by comparing unstimulated samples to CFSE-low samples taken after the reaction. Regulatory or non-regulatory origin was assigned to alloreactive CD4+ clones by matching of sequences to sorted unstimulated Treg and non-Treg repertoires. This is the immuneACCESS table as TCRdb keeps it, with only in-frame sequences that have V and J called. A part of the clones is gone; compared with another copy, unresolved V genes explain less than half, and the rest is unexplained. For V, J and clone size, that table is used; D and trimming come from the DNA. For this sample the table gives about 40,000 clones, of which more than 70% were detected only once. Approximately 0.25% of the sample goes to the ten largest clones.

CDR1 and CDR2 are read off the germline V gene as MDHEN and SYDVKM. Germline trimming amounts to 5 bases on V and 7 bases on J, with 4 as the count of junction bases outside the gene matches. The CDR3 spans 13 residues, from the cysteine through the phenylalanine. The entry retains the CDR3 DNA only, 39 bases that are in frame from base 1. The sequence is built from TRBV28 and TRBJ1-5; 8 bases in the middle match TRBD1. This clonotype was sampled from a human donor in good health. Specimen: naive CD4+ T cells sorted from blood. The cell subset or site label, read with the paper, signifies: unstimulated naive T cells. Here the CDR3 is given as CASSDRGRQPQHF. The nucleotide sequence is given as TGTGCCAGCAGTGACAGGGGCCGGCAGCCCCAGCATTTT.